Listed below are T cell receptor beta chains from one sample, sequenced in a study of T cells in Graves' hyperthyroidism and ophthalmopathy. TCRdb re-called the multiplex PCR reads through MiXCR, storing one row per CDR3 protein. The repertoire has roughly 350,000 distinct CDR3 sequences, approximately 15% of them found once; the top ten carry 34%. The sample comprised blood. These receptors were collected from a woman in her thirties or forties with Graves' ophthalmopathy. Both conserved end residues are part of each CDR3. The D gene is left open where the match is weak. Rows may omit the clone size; those that give it use once, few, many or a size class.

D	J	V	size	DNA	CDR3
-	TRBJ2-7	TRBV20-1	once	TGCAGTGCAACCGGGACTCGACACTACGAGCAGTACTTC	CSATGTRHYEQYF
TRBD2	TRBJ2-5	TRBV28	many	TGTGCCAGCAGTTCACCAACTAGCGGGGCAGAGACCCAGTACTTC	CASSSPTSGAETQYF
-	TRBJ2-3	TRBV10-3	-	TGTGCCTCAGAGGAGGGTCTTCTCGGGACAGATACGCAGTATTTT	CASEEGLLGTDTQYF
TRBD2	TRBJ2-7	TRBV20-1	many	TGCAGTGCTGGGGAAGGAGCGGGGGGAACCTACGAGCAGTACTTC	CSAGEGAGGTYEQYF
-	TRBJ2-1	TRBV5-1	-	TGCGCCAGCAGCTTGGCGCCGGGTAATGAGCAGTTCTTC	CASSLAPGNEQFF
-	TRBJ2-1	TRBV7-6	many	TGTGCCAGCAGCTTTCGGAGCTCCTACAATGAGCAGTTCTTC	CASSFRSSYNEQFF
TRBD2	TRBJ2-1	TRBV19	-	TGTGCCAGTAGTATGGGGACTAGCGGCCCGAGCTCCTACAATGAGCAGTTCTTC	CASSMGTSGPSSYNEQFF
-	TRBJ1-1	TRBV4-2	few	TGTGCCAGCAGCCAGCCGGGGGGAGCCACTGAAGCTTTCTTT	CASSQPGGATEAFF
-	TRBJ1-3	TRBV5-1	many	TGCGCCAGCAGCTCCGACGGGAGCTCTGGAAACACCATATATTTT	CASSSDGSSGNTIYF
TRBD2	TRBJ2-7	TRBV24-1	-	TGTGCCACCGCGGCGGGGGGGGGATCATACTACGAGCAGTACTTC	CATAAGGGSYYEQYF
-	TRBJ1-4	TRBV7-2	-	TGTGCCAGCAGCTTGGGGGGTTCTGAAAAACTGTTTTTT	CASSLGGSEKLFF
-	TRBJ1-2	TRBV19	few	TGTGCCAGTACCGCCCGGGGGGTCGGTGGCTACACCTTC	CASTARGVGGYTF
-	TRBJ1-3	TRBV2	few	TGTGCCAGCACCGAGGGTTTCTCTGGAAACACCATATATTTT	CASTEGFSGNTIYF
-	TRBJ1-1	TRBV4-2	many	TGTGCCAGCAGTTCAGGGTTCGGATACACTGAAGCTTTCTTT	CASSSGFGYTEAFF
TRBD2	TRBJ2-3	TRBV6-1	many	TGTGCCAGCAGAGTACTAGCGGCCTCTAGCACAGATACGCAGTATTTT	CASRVLAASSTDTQYF
-	TRBJ1-2	TRBV7-2	few	TGTGCCAGCAGCTTAGTGCCAGGTGCCAATTTCTATGGCTACACCTTC	CASSLVPGANFYGYTF
TRBD1	TRBJ2-5	TRBV14	many	TGTGCCAGCAGCCAATCGTCAGGGGGCGTGGGAGAGACCCAGTACTTC	CASSQSSGGVGETQYF
-	TRBJ2-2	TRBV10-2	-	TGCGCCAGCAGTGAAGTAGGGAGAAACACCGGGGAGCTGTTTTTT	CASSEVGRNTGELFF
-	TRBJ2-2	TRBV5-4	few	TGTGCCAGCAGCTTTTTGCGTCCCGGGGAGCTGTTTTTT	CASSFLRPGELFF
-	TRBJ2-4	TRBV12-3/TRBV12-4	many	TGTGCCAGCAGTTTAATAGGGGGGGCCAAAAACATTCAGTACTTC	CASSLIGGAKNIQYF
-	TRBJ2-7	TRBV20-1	-	TGCAGTGCTCAATCCGGGACCGCCTACGAGCAGTACTTC	CSAQSGTAYEQYF
TRBD2	TRBJ2-5	TRBV6-1	-	TGTGCCAGCAGTGAAGGGGTAGCGGGCTTACAGACCCAGTACTTC	CASSEGVAGLQTQYF
-	TRBJ2-7	TRBV4-1	many	TGCGCCAGCAGCCAACACAGACAGAACTCCTACGAGCAGTACTTC	CASSQHRQNSYEQYF
TRBD1	TRBJ1-1	TRBV19	many	TGTGCCAGTACCTCGGGACAGGCTATGAACACTGAAGCTTTCTTT	CASTSGQAMNTEAFF
TRBD1	TRBJ1-2	TRBV28	many	TGTGCCAGCAGCCGTGACAGGGGGCTTTTTGGCTACACCTTC	CASSRDRGLFGYTF
-	TRBJ2-5	TRBV6-2/TRBV6-3	-	TGTGCCAGCAGTTACCTCGGCCCAGAGACCCAGTACTTC	CASSYLGPETQYF
-	TRBJ1-6	TRBV6-9	-	TGTGCCAGCGGTTACATAAATTCACCCCTCCACTTT	CASGYINSPLHF
-	TRBJ1-1	TRBV15	many	TGTGCCACCAGCAGAGATTTTCAGAGGGACTTCTTT	CATSRDFQRDFF
TRBD2	TRBJ2-3	TRBV28	many	TGTGCCAGCAGTTCCGGACTAGCGGCAGATACGCAGTATTTT	CASSSGLAADTQYF
-	TRBJ2-7	TRBV20-1	few	TGCAGTGCTTGGCAGGACACTCGACCCTACGAGCAGTACTTC	CSAWQDTRPYEQYF
TRBD1	TRBJ2-2	TRBV28	many	TGTGCCAGCAGTTTAATTTTCGGCAGGGGGCTTTCATCCGGGGAGCTGTTTTTT	CASSLIFGRGLSSGELFF
TRBD1	TRBJ2-7	TRBV3-1	-	TGTGCCAGCGGCAGACAGGGCGCCGAGCAGTACTTC	CASGRQGAEQYF
-	TRBJ2-7	TRBV6-2/TRBV6-3	many	TGTGCCAGCAGTTACTCTGCCGGGACGGGCGAGCAGTACTTC	CASSYSAGTGEQYF
TRBD1	TRBJ1-3	TRBV6-5	few	TGTGCCAGCAGTTACCGAGAGGGGCAGGGGGCTGGGGGAAACACCATATATTTT	CASSYREGQGAGGNTIYF
-	TRBJ2-5	TRBV5-4	many	TGTGCCAGCAGCATGGGACCTACCCCTGGGGAGACCCAGTACTTC	CASSMGPTPGETQYF
-	TRBJ2-2	TRBV10-2	few	TGCGCCAGCAGTGGACGACTAGAGAGTAACACCGGGGAGCTGTTTTTT	CASSGRLESNTGELFF
-	TRBJ2-7	TRBV25-1	-	TGTCCCAGCAGCGGTGATGGCTACGAGCAGTACTTC	CPSSGDGYEQYF
TRBD1	TRBJ2-7	TRBV7-8	-	TGTGCCAGCAGCTTAGGGACAGGGGTTCTCTCCTACGAGCAGTACTTC	CASSLGTGVLSYEQYF
-	TRBJ1-1	TRBV18	-	TGTGCCAGCTCACCCGCAGGGAGGGCCGCTGAAGCTTTCTTT	CASSPAGRAAEAFF
-	TRBJ1-1	TRBV9	many	TGTGCCAGCAGCCACGGACCGTTAGGCACTGAAGCTTTCTTT	CASSHGPLGTEAFF
TRBD2	TRBJ2-1	TRBV7-9	many	TGTGCCAGCAGCCCCGAGACCGGGACTACTTACAATGAGCAGTTCTTC	CASSPETGTTYNEQFF
-	TRBJ1-1	TRBV19	-	TGTGCCAGTAGTGCTTTGCTTGGAGGCACTGAAGCTTTCTTT	CASSALLGGTEAFF
-	TRBJ2-2	TRBV7-2	many	TGTGCCAGCAGTCGGGACGTTGGGGGGACCACCGGGGAGCTGTTTTTT	CASSRDVGGTTGELFF
-	TRBJ1-2	TRBV6-1	-	TGTGCCAGCACCTCCCGGGTAACCAGGGGCTCCTATGGCTACACCTTC	CASTSRVTRGSYGYTF
-	TRBJ1-5	TRBV2	few	TGTGCCAGCAGTCAGTTGGGGCTGGGCAATCAGCCCCAGCATTTT	CASSQLGLGNQPQHF
-	TRBJ1-2	TRBV27	many	TGTGCCAGCACCAAGGACAGTAACTATGGCTACACCTTC	CASTKDSNYGYTF
-	TRBJ1-2	TRBV4-1	few	TGCGCCAGCAGCCCAATCGTTTTAAACAGGGAAGGCTATGGCTACACCTTC	CASSPIVLNREGYGYTF
-	TRBJ1-2	TRBV27	many	TGTGCCAGCAGTTTAAATGGACCGAACTATGGCTACACCTTC	CASSLNGPNYGYTF
-	TRBJ1-1	TRBV6-1	many	TGTGCCAGCATCCCTCCGGGCAGGGTGGGTACTGAAGCTTTCTTT	CASIPPGRVGTEAFF
-	TRBJ2-6	TRBV12-3/TRBV12-4	-	TGTGCCAGCAGTAAGGGGGGGTTTGGGGCCAACGTCCTGACTTTC	CASSKGGFGANVLTF
-	TRBJ2-5	TRBV11-2	many	TGTGCCAGCAGCCCCTTGGTCAGGCTGGGAGAGACCCAGTACTTC	CASSPLVRLGETQYF
TRBD2	TRBJ2-1	TRBV19	many	TGTGCCAGTAGTATAGGGGTTAGCGGGAGATTTGAGCAGTTCTTC	CASSIGVSGRFEQFF
-	TRBJ1-4	TRBV12-5	many	TGTGCTAGTGGTTTCGGGGATGGGAAACTGTTTTTT	CASGFGDGKLFF
-	TRBJ1-2	TRBV9	-	TGTGCCAGCAGCGCGCGGGGCAACTATGGCTACACCTTC	CASSARGNYGYTF